Presented here are 31 T cell receptor beta chains from one specimen sequenced in a study of beta chain features in type 1 diabetes. Findings and caveats of the study: People with Type 1 diabetes carried modestly yet significantly shorter TCRB CDR3s in all four CD4+ subsets.

No antigens are known for them. The whole isolated RNA underwent reverse transcription, so sequencing captured expressed TCRB transcripts. Sequencing used immunoSEQ multiplex PCR; TCRdb keeps in-frame clones, though not all of them. The sample comprises roughly 160,000 clones, around 8.4% of which are singletons, and about 0.5% rests with the top ten. Source material: central memory CD4+ T cells from blood. The receptors derive from a woman aged 18-29 years with type 1 diabetes.

Ten or more counts support this clone. The rearrangement uses TRBV25-1 and TRBJ1-2; no clear D. The V and J ends lost 3 bases and 8 bases respectively, with 7 bases between them. The CDR3 is 11 residues long. Per germline, CDR1 MGHDK and CDR2 SYGVNS. The CDR3 spells CASSDGVGYTF. In nucleotides, the CDR3 is TGTGCCAGCAGTGACGGGGTCGGCTACACCTTC.

The CDR3 sequence: CASSLVSSSYNSPLHF. CDR3 coding DNA: TGTGCCAGTAGCCTCGTTTCGAGCTCCTATAATTCACCCCTCCACTTT. The rearrangement uses TRBV19 and TRBJ1-6; D not resolved. This CDR3 has 16 amino acids. The germline CDR1 and CDR2 sequences are LNHDA and SQIVND (reference sequence). V shed 6 bases and J shed 0 bases, with 12 bases lying between them. Full variable domain (rest looked up from reference TRBV19 and TRBJ1-6): DGGITQSPKYLFRKEGQNVTLSCEQNLNHDAMYWYRQDPGQGLRLIYYSQIVNDFQKGDIAEGYSVSREKKESFPLTVTSAQKNPTAFYLCASSLVSSSYNSPLHFGNGTRLTVT.

This clone turned up a few times. The chain joins TRBV19 to TRBJ2-4, with 10 nucleotides matching TRBD1. The CDR3 runs to 14 residues. Germline V gene data show CDR1 as LNHDA and CDR2 as SQIVND (reference sequence). V was clipped by 2 bases and J by 9 bases; unmatched bases: 4. CDR3 in DNA: TGTGCCAGTAGTATAATGGGACAGGGGAGCATTCAGTACTTC. It specifies CASSIMGQGSIQYF.

The CDR3 region is CASSVLPEETQYF. CDR3 DNA: TGTGCCAGCAGCGTATTGCCGGAAGAGACCCAGTACTTC. The chain combines TRBV9 with TRBJ2-5; D is unresolved. Germline V lookup: CDR1 SGDLS, CDR2 YYNGEE. Trimming took 1 base from V and 3 from J, leaving 7 bases between them. This CDR3 contains 13 residues.

This clone was observed a handful of times. V gene TRBV15 combines with J gene TRBJ1-2; D call uncertain. CDR1 is LNHNV, CDR2 YYDKDF, per germline (reference sequence). CDR3 length equals 12 residues. V lost 5 bases, J lost 3 bases, and 7 bases lay in between. The CDR3 loop reads CATSGAYYGYTF. DNA of the CDR3: TGTGCCACCAGCGGAGCCTACTATGGCTACACCTTC.

In this sample, this clone turned up a few times. The rearrangement links TRBV5-1 to TRBJ2-5, with D tentatively TRBD1 (6 bases). The CDR3 spans 13 residues. Germline V gives CDR1 SGHRS, CDR2 YFSETQ. V shed 1 base and J shed 5 bases, with 9 bases lying between them. In nucleotides, the CDR3 is TGCGCCAGCAGCTTGCAGGGGTCGGAGACCCAGTACTTC. Its translation: CASSLQGSETQYF.

This clone was seen a few times. This chain joins TRBV28 and TRBJ2-2, with 8 positions matching TRBD2. Germline CDR1 is MDHEN and CDR2 is SYDVKM. J gave up 7 bases and V 10 bases, and 17 bases lay outside the gene matches. The CDR3 covers 16 residues. This CDR3 is CATLRSGREDGGELFF. CDR3 in DNA: TGTGCCACCCTCCGGTCCGGGAGGGAAGATGGCGGGGAGCTGTTTTTT.

This clone was observed a handful of times. The CDR3 bases are TGTGCCAGCAGCGACACGGGGGGTTGGGCAGATACGCAGTATTTT. Its translation is CASSDTGGWADTQYF. The chain couples TRBV7-3 to TRBJ2-3; 7 bases agree with TRBD2. V was clipped by 5 bases and J by 4 bases; unmatched bases: 9. CDR1 SGHTA and CDR2 FQGTGA come from the germline V gene. CDR3 size: 15 residues.

The sample holds a few counts of this clone. This chain joins TRBV7-3 and TRBJ2-7; 11 bases match TRBD2. Germline trimming cut 5 bases from V and 7 bases from J; bases unmatched to any gene: 7. CDR3 length: 14 amino acids. Germline values: CDR1 SGHTA, CDR2 FQGTGA. The CDR3: CASSATSGREEQYF. In nucleotides, the CDR3 is TGTGCCAGCAGCGCCACTAGCGGGAGAGAAGAGCAGTACTTC.

The CDR3 is CAWEIGGARSDTQYF. CDR3 DNA: TGTGCCTGGGAAATCGGGGGGGCCAGGTCAGATACGCAGTATTTT. V usage is TRBV30 and J usage is TRBJ2-3, with TRBD2 matching over 8 bases. Germline loops: CDR1 GTSNPN, CDR2 SVGIG (reference sequence). The CDR3 totals 15 residues. The ends lost 5 bases at V and 4 bases at J; junction bases unmatched: 11. The variable domain in full, with the rest retrieved from reference TRBV30 and TRBJ2-3, is SQTIHQWPATLVQPVGSPLSLECTVEGTSNPNLYWYRQAAGRGLQLLFYSVGIGQISSEVPQNLSASRPQDRQFILSSKKLLLSDSGFYLCAWEIGGARSDTQYFGPGTRLTVL.

This clone was counted a few times. V gene TRBV25-1 combines with J gene TRBJ1-5; a possible D gene is TRBD1 (6 bases). Trimming left V 8 bases short and J 3 bases short, with 17 bases between. The germline gives CDR1 MGHDK, CDR2 SYGVNS. There are 15 residues in the CDR3. CDR3 sequence: CASSETGRTNQPQHF. The CDR3 bases are TGTGCCAGCTCCGAAACAGGGCGGACCAATCAGCCCCAGCATTTT.

This clone turned up a few times. At one end the junction does not follow the germline gene, possibly because of a read error. CDR3 residues: CASSPSSGEPRHF. The CDR3 DNA follows: TGTGCCAGCAGCCCGTCTAGCGGGGAGCCACGGCACTTC. The genes are TRBV9 and TRBJ2-7, with 9 bases that match TRBD2. Germline V gene sequence: CDR1 SGDLS, CDR2 YYNGEE. This CDR3 is built from 13 residues.

The CDR3 region is CASSQDRYTIYF. CDR3 in DNA: TGCGCCAGCAGCCAAGATCGGTACACCATATATTTT. The rearrangement joins TRBV4-1 to TRBJ1-3, with D unresolved. The CDR3 totals 12 residues. V was trimmed by 0 bases and J by 8 bases, leaving 5 bases between them. From germline, CDR1 is MGHRA and CDR2 YSYEKL.

This clone was seen a handful of times. The chain couples TRBV28 to TRBJ1-1; no clear D gene. Per germline, CDR1 MDHEN and CDR2 SYDVKM. The CDR3 is made up of 12 amino acids. Trimming removed 5 bases from V and 7 bases from J, with 11 bases in between. The CDR3 protein is CASSLQLGEAFF. The CDR3 DNA reads as TGTGCCAGCAGTCTGCAACTTGGTGAAGCTTTCTTT.

The chain joins TRBV2 to TRBJ1-1; D possibly corresponds to TRBD1 (5 bases). The length of the CDR3 is 14 residues. CDR1 and CDR2 (germline): SNHLY, FYNNEI. Trimming took off 6 bases at V and 6 bases at J, with 17 bases between the two ends. CDR3 region: CASSDQGSGAEAFF. The CDR3 nucleotides read TGTGCCAGCAGCGACCAGGGAAGTGGGGCTGAAGCTTTCTTT.

This clone was observed a handful of times. The chain recombines TRBV2 with TRBJ2-1, with 11 bases identical to TRBD2. Germline assignment: CDR1 SNHLY and CDR2 FYNNEI. The CDR3 contains 17 residues. Trimming at V came to 4 bases and at J to 6 bases, leaving 11 bases not matched to a gene. The CDR3 loop reads CASSARRLAGKANEQFF. In DNA, the CDR3 is TGTGCCAGCAGTGCGCGACGACTAGCGGGGAAAGCCAATGAGCAGTTCTTC.

The genes are TRBV7-2 and TRBJ2-4; 8 nucleotides agree with TRBD1. V shed 4 bases, J shed 6 bases, and the junction held 5 bases outside the gene matches. The CDR3 extends over 14 amino acids. In germline, CDR1 is SGHTA, CDR2 FQGNSA. CDR3 DNA sequence: TGTGCCAGCAGCTCCCGGGACAGGCCAAACATTCAGTACTTC. Translated: CASSSRDRPNIQYF. The entire variable domain, with the rest obtained from reference TRBV7-2 and TRBJ2-4, is as follows: GAGVSQSPSNKVTEKGKDVELRCDPISGHTALYWYRQSLGQGLEFLIYFQGNSAPDKSGLPSDRFSAERTGGSVSTLTIQRTQQEDSAVYLCASSSRDRPNIQYFGAGTRLSVL.

The V and J genes are TRBV6-6 and TRBJ2-7; TRBD1 aligns across 8 bases. The V gene's germline CDR1 is MNHNY and CDR2 SVGAGI (reference sequence). The V gene end was trimmed by 2 bases and the J gene end by 6 bases; junction bases not matched to a gene: 9. The CDR3 contains 15 residues. The chain's CDR3 is CASSYAWTGKLEQYF. Written as DNA, the CDR3 is TGTGCCAGCAGTTACGCCTGGACAGGGAAGCTCGAGCAGTACTTC.

This clone was seen a handful of times. The genes are TRBV28 and TRBJ2-5, with a tentative D call TRBD1 (6 bases). The CDR3 covers 14 residues. V lost 1 base and J lost 2, with 8 bases in between. The germline CDR1 and CDR2 sequences are MDHEN and SYDVKM. CDR3 region: CASSLYGQQETQYF. The CDR3 DNA follows: TGTGCCAGCAGTTTATACGGACAGCAAGAGACCCAGTACTTC.

The chain employs TRBV29-1 and TRBJ1-5; maybe TRBD1 (5 bases). Germline V gene sequence: CDR1 SQVTM, CDR2 ANQGSEA. Trimming removed 0 bases at V and 2 bases at J, with 20 bases between. The CDR3 sequence is 18 residues long. CDR3 DNA sequence: TGCAGCGTTGAAGATCTTCGGCAGGGTGAGATACGCAATCAGCCCCAGCATTTT. Translation gives CSVEDLRQGEIRNQPQHF.

This clone was recorded a few times. This chain uses TRBV9 with TRBJ2-5; possibly TRBD1 for D (6 bases). The V gene's germline CDR1 is SGDLS and CDR2 YYNGEE. Trimming removed 3 bases from V and 4 bases from J, with 19 bases in between. The CDR3 totals 16 residues. The CDR3 DNA reads as TGTGCCAGCAGCGAGGGGGTCGGCCCCCAGGGAGAGACCCAGTACTTC. Its protein is CASSEGVGPQGETQYF.

The V and J genes are TRBV7-2 and TRBJ2-3, with D tentatively TRBD2 (5 bases). CDR1 is SGHTA, CDR2 FQGNSA, per germline. With 1 base removed from V and 4 bases from J, the gap between germline ends came to 12 bases. The CDR3 spans 15 residues. The CDR3 reads CASSLVASFPDTQYF. CDR3 nucleotide sequence: TGTGCCAGCAGCTTAGTCGCTAGCTTCCCAGATACGCAGTATTTT.

This clone was counted only a few times. The rearrangement joins TRBV25-1 to TRBJ2-3; 8 nucleotides line up with TRBD2. Germline CDR1 is MGHDK and CDR2 is SYGVNS. Trimming took 3 bases from V and 4 from J; bases not matched to a gene: 6. The CDR3 is 15 residues long. CDR3 loop: CASSDGLAGSDTQYF. CDR3 DNA: TGTGCCAGCAGTGATGGATTAGCGGGATCAGATACGCAGTATTTT.

This clone was detected a few times. V gene TRBV5-1 combines with J gene TRBJ2-1; 12 bases are shared with TRBD2. Germline V CDR1 and CDR2: SGHRS, YFSETQ. The CDR3 runs to 17 residues. The junction had 9 bases not matched to a gene; V was cut back by 0 bases and J by 8 bases. In DNA form, the CDR3 reads TGCGCCAGCAGCTTGGCAGCTAGCGGGGGGGCTTGGGATGAGCAGTTCTTC. This sequence encodes CASSLAASGGAWDEQFF.

This clone was observed a handful of times. This chain links TRBV14 with TRBJ2-3; D gene uncertain. Trimming pared 0 bases from V and 7 bases from J, leaving 5 bases between. Germline CDR1 SGHDN, CDR2 FVKESK. The CDR3 length is 12 residues. In DNA form, the CDR3 reads TGTGCCAGCAGCCAAGACAGTTATACGCAGTATTTT. Amino acids: CASSQDSYTQYF.

The V and J genes are TRBV7-8 and TRBJ1-5; D not resolved. Per the germline V gene, CDR1 is SGHVS and CDR2 is FQNEAQ. The CDR3 sequence is 14 residues long. The germline V and J ends were trimmed by 4 bases and 5 bases, with 12 bases remaining between them. CDR3 sequence: CASSSRQVDQPQHF. The CDR3 nucleotides read TGTGCCAGCAGCTCCCGGCAGGTTGATCAGCCCCAGCATTTT. Full variable domain (remainder filled in from reference TRBV7-8 and TRBJ1-5): GAGVSQSPRYKVAKRGQDVALRCDPISGHVSLFWYQQALGQGPEFLTYFQNEAQLDKSGLPSDRFFAERPEGSVSTLKIQRTQQEDSAVYLCASSSRQVDQPQHFGDGTRLSIL.

This clone appeared a few times. J is TRBJ1-2 and V is TRBV5-1, with TRBD1 as a possible D gene (6 bases). The ends were cut back, 7 bases at V and 8 bases at J, with 21 bases in the middle. CDR1 is SGHRS and CDR2 is YFSETQ in the germline V gene. CDR3 length: 14 residues. DNA of the CDR3: TGCGCCAGCCATACCACAGGGACCGTTTACGGCTACACCTTC. This translates into CASHTTGTVYGYTF.

V usage is TRBV19 and J usage is TRBJ1-1; D gene ambiguous. V was cut by 7 bases and J by 0 bases, with 9 bases left in between. The germline V gene has CDR1 LNHDA and CDR2 SQIVND (reference sequence). The CDR3 has 13 amino acids. The CDR3 loop reads CASTTAMNTEAFF. In DNA, the CDR3 is TGTGCCAGTACAACAGCTATGAACACTGAAGCTTTCTTT. The entire variable domain, with the rest obtained from reference TRBV19 and TRBJ1-1, is as follows: DGGITQSPKYLFRKEGQNVTLSCEQNLNHDAMYWYRQDPGQGLRLIYYSQIVNDFQKGDIAEGYSVSREKKESFPLTVTSAQKNPTAFYLCASTTAMNTEAFFGQGTRLTVV.

The gene calls are TRBV4-3 and TRBJ1-5, with D uncertain. Germline CDR1 is LGHNA and CDR2 is YSLEER. With 5 bases removed from V and 5 bases from J, the gap between germline ends came to 16 bases. The CDR3 sequence is 15 residues long. This CDR3 is CASSVQASPDQPQHF. CDR3 nucleotides: TGCGCCAGCAGCGTCCAGGCCTCTCCAGATCAGCCCCAGCATTTT.

This clone was found a few times. The chain employs TRBV2 and TRBJ2-5; maybe TRBD2 (7 bases). Between the trimmed V and J ends, which lost 7 bases and 2 bases, there was a span of 11 bases. The length of the CDR3 is 13 residues. From germline, CDR1 is SNHLY and CDR2 FYNNEI. In nucleotides, the CDR3 is TGTGCCAGCAAGAGGGGGGGTCAAGAGACCCAGTACTTC. Its protein product is CASKRGGQETQYF.

The chain couples TRBV6-6 to TRBJ1-1, with D tentatively TRBD1 (6 bases). The V gene lost 8 bases and the J gene lost 3 bases, with 16 bases spanning the gap. Germline CDR1 is MNHNY and CDR2 is SVGAGI (reference sequence). CDR3 length equals 14 residues. The CDR3 bases are TGTGCCAGCCGGGAGGGGGGGGATCACACTGAAGCTTTCTTT. It codes for CASREGGDHTEAFF.